A few counts support the clone carrying this TCR beta chain. The antigen is not known. This specimen comes from a study of T-cell reconstitution after alpha-beta-depleted transplantation in children. Germline V lookup: CDR1 SGHVS, CDR2 FNYEAQ. This CDR3 is 12 amino acids long. Trimming left V 5 bases short and J 5 bases short, with 9 bases between. Study-level results: Reports say that about two months after transplant, the alpha-beta T cells came out of several hundred graft clones that had expanded. From surviving recipient T cells and thymic progenitors came the high day-60 TCRbeta diversity observed in some patients.

Preparing the TCRbeta library involved the use of unique molecular identifiers. Via MiXCR, TCRdb re-called the PCR reads, giving one row per CDR3 protein. Of approximately 980,000 distinct CDR3 sequences in the sample, about 30% are singletons; the top ten hold 28%. This TCR was sampled from a boy younger than two who had a stem cell transplant for SCID, so the T cells may come from the graft donor. The specimen was PBMCs, mostly from graft donor cells, collected 360 days after TCRalphabeta/CD19-depleted stem cell transplant. V and J are TRBV7-6 and TRBJ2-5; D ambiguous. CDR3 sequence reads: CASSLQLETQYF. The CDR3 bases are TGTGCCAGCAGCCTTCAGTTGGAGACCCAGTACTTC.